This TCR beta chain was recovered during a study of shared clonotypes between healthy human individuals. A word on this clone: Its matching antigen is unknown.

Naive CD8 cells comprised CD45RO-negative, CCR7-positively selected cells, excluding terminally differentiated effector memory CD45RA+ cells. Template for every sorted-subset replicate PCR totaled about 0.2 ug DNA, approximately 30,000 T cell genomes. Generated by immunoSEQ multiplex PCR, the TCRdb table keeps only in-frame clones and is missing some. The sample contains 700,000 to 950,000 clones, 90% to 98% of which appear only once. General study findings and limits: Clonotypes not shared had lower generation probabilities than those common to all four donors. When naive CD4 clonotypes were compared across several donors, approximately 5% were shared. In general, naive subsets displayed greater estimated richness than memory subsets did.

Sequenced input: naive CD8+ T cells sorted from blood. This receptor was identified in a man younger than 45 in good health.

CDR3 DNA sequence: TGTGCCAGCAGTGAACTAGCGGGAGTCCACGAGCAGTACTTC. Amino acid sequence: CASSELAGVHEQYF. The chain is built from TRBV6-5 and TRBJ2-7, with 11 bases fitting TRBD2. The ends lost 5 bases at V and 5 bases at J; junction bases unmatched: 5. Germline V gene lookup returns CDR1 MNHEY and CDR2 SVGAGI. This CDR3 contains 14 residues.